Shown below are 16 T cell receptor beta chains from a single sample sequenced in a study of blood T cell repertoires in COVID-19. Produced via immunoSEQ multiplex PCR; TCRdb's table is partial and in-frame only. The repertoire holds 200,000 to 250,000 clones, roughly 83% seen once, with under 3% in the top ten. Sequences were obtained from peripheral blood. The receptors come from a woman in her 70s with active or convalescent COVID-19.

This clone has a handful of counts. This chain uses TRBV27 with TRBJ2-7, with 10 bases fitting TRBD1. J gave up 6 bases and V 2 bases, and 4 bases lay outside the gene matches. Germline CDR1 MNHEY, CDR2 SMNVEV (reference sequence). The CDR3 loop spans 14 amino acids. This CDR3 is CASSLDRGRREQYF. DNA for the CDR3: TGTGCCAGCAGTTTAGACAGGGGGCGACGCGAGCAGTACTTC.

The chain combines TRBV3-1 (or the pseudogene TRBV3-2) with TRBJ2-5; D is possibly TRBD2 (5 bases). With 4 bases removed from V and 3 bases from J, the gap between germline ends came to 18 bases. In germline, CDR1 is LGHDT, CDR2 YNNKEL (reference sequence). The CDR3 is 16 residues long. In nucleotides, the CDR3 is TGTGCCAGCAGCCCAAGGGCCGGGGTTTACGAAGAGACCCAGTACTTC. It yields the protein CASSPRAGVYEETQYF.

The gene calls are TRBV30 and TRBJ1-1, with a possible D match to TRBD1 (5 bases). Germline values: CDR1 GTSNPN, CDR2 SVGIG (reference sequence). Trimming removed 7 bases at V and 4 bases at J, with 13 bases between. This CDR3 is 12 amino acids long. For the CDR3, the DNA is TGTGCCTCAAACTCCGGGGGCACTGAAGCTTTCTTT. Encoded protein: CASNSGGTEAFF.

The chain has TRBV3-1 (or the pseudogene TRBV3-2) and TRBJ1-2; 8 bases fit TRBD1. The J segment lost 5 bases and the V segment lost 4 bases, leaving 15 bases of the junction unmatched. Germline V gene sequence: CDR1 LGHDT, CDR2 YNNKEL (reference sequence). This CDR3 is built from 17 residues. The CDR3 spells CASSRTPETGAVYGYTF. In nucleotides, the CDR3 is TGTGCCAGCAGCCGGACTCCTGAGACAGGGGCAGTATATGGCTACACCTTC.

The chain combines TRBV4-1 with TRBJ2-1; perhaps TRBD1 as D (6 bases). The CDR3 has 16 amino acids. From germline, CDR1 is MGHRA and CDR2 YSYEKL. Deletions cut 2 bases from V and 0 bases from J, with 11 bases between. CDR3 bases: TGCGCCAGCAGCCAACAGGCGACAGGCTCCTACAATGAGCAGTTCTTC. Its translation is CASSQQATGSYNEQFF.

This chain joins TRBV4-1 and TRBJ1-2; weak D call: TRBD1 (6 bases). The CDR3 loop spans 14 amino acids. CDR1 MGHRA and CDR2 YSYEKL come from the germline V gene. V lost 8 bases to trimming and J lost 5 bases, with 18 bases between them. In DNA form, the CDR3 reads TGCGCCAGCGGTCAAGGACAGCAACTGTATGGCTACACCTTC. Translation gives CASGQGQQLYGYTF.

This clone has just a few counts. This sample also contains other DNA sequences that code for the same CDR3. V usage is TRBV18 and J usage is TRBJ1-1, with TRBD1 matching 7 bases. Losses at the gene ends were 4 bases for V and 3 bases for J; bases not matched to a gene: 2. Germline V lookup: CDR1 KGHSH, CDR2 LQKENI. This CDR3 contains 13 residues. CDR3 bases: TGTGCCAGCTCACAGGGGGCAGACACTGAAGCTTTCTTT. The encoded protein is CASSQGADTEAFF. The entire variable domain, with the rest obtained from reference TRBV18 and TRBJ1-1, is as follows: NAGVMQNPRHLVRRRGQEARLRCSPMKGHSHVYWYRQLPEEGLKFMVYLQKENIIDESGMPKERFSAEFPKEGPSILRIQQVVRGDSAAYFCASSQGADTEAFFGQGTRLTVV.

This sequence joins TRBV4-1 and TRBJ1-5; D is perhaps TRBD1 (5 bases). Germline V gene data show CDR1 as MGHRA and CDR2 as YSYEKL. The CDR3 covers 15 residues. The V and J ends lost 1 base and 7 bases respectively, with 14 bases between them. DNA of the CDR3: TGCGCCAGCAGCCAAGTGGGGCGGGGTTCACAGCCCCAGCATTTT. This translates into CASSQVGRGSQPQHF.

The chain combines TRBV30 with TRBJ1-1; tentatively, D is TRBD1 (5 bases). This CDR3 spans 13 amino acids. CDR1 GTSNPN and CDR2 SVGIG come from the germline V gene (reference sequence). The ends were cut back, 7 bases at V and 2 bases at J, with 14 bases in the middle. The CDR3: CASIPQENTEAFF. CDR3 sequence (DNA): TGTGCCTCAATTCCACAGGAAAACACTGAAGCTTTCTTT.

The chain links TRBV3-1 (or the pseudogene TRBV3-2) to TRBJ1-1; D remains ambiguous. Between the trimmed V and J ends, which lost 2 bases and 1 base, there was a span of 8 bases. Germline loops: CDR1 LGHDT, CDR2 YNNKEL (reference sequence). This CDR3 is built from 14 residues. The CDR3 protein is CASSQPSGNTEAFF. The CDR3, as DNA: TGTGCCAGCAGCCAACCATCAGGGAACACTGAAGCTTTCTTT.

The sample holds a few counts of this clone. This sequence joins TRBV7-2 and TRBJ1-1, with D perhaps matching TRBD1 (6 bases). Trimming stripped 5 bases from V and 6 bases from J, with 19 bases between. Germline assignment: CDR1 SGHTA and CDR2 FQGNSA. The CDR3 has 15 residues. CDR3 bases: TGTGCCAGCAGCATAAACAGGGAAAGATTTTCTGAAGCTTTCTTT. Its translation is CASSINRERFSEAFF.

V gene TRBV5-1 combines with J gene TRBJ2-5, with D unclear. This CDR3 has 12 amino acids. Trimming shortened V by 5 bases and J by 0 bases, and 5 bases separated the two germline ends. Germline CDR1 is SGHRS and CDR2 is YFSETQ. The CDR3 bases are TGCGCCAGCAGGGTAGACCAAGAGACCCAGTACTTC. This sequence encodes CASRVDQETQYF.

Here the CDR3 reads CASSSGQQAETQYF. The CDR3 DNA reads as TGCGCCAGCAGCTCGGGACAGCAAGCAGAGACCCAGTACTTC. The chain uses TRBV5-1 and TRBJ2-5; 7 nucleotides agree with TRBD1. With 3 bases clipped from V and 4 bases from J, the junction kept 6 bases outside the gene matches. CDR1 is SGHRS and CDR2 is YFSETQ in the germline V gene. The CDR3 sequence is 14 residues long.

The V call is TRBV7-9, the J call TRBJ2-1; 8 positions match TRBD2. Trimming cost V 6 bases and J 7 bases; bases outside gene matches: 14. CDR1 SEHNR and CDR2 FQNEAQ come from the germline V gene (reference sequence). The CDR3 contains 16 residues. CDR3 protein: CASSPPIGGRRNEQFF. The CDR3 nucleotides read TGTGCCAGCAGTCCTCCCATAGGCGGGAGGAGGAATGAGCAGTTCTTC.

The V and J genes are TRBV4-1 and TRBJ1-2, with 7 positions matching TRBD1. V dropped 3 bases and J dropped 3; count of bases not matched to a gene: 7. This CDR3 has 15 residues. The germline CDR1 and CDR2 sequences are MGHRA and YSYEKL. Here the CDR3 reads CASSQDRTGYYGYTF. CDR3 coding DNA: TGCGCCAGCAGCCAGGACAGGACAGGCTACTATGGCTACACCTTC.

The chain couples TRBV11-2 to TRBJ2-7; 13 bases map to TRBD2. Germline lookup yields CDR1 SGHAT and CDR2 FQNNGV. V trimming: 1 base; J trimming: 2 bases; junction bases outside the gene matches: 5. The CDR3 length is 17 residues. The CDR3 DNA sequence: TGTGCCAGCAGCTTAGCGGGACTAGCGGGACTCACCTACGAGCAGTACTTC. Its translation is CASSLAGLAGLTYEQYF.